The present T cell receptor beta chain was sequenced within a study of spatial heterogeneity in lung cancer. The study's findings and limits: Counts of expanded intratumoral alpha and beta TCRs tracked tumor mutation counts.

This clonotype is labeled medium-sized (0.01 to 0.1%). Its target is unknown. TCRdb re-analysed the 5' RACE reads in MiXCR, keeping a single row per CDR3 protein. The table lists under 5,000 distinct CDR3 sequences, approximately 31% of them singletons. As to time point: sample taken at primary tumor resection. Trimming stripped 5 bases from V and 0 bases from J, with 17 bases between. The CDR3 length is 17 residues. Germline V CDR1 and CDR2: MDHEN, SYDVKM. The genes are TRBV28 and TRBJ1-3, with D perhaps TRBD1 (6 bases). This TCR came from a female donor with early-stage non-small cell lung cancer. Specimen: lung tumor tissue, collected at surgery. CDR3 nucleotides: TGTGCCAGCAGTCCCTCCCCGGGGGCTAGCTCTGGAAACACCATATATTTT. Translation gives CASSPSPGASSGNTIYF.